These T cell receptor beta chains were read from a single sample in a study of blood T cell repertoires in COVID-19. Generated by immunoSEQ multiplex PCR, the TCRdb table keeps only in-frame clones and is missing some. The sample lists over 70,000 clones; just over 90% were seen once. Sequencing used peripheral blood. The source is a man aged 50-60 years with COVID-19, enrolled during active disease. Both conserved end residues are trimmed from each CDR3.

V	length	CDR3
TRBV6-2/TRBV6-3	13	ASSQGLAGEREQF
TRBV20-1	12	SASEGGGYNEQF
TRBV12-3/TRBV12-4	10	ASSLGGNEQF
TRBV27	9	ASSLQVVLH
TRBV6-2/TRBV6-3	14	ASSPGLAGASDEQY
TRBV5-1	12	ASSGGQTYNEQF
TRBV11-2	12	ASSTRTERTEAF
TRBV28	16	ASSLAGLASGNTGELF
TRBV5-1	14	ASSLVGGNSYNEQF
TRBV27	11	ASSLSGAGGYT
TRBV10-3	14	AISDLTSGDQETQY
TRBV24-1	14	ATSERDSKYTDTQY
TRBV18	13	ASSPPSQGGEKLF
TRBV28	11	ASSAGTTYEQY
TRBV30	14	AWSVGSSTTGNTIY
TRBV28	13	ASSWYEAMNTEAF
TRBV10-3	12	AISESRVNTEAF
TRBV10-3	16	AISEVVGTGGSNYGYT
TRBV6-2/TRBV6-3	13	ASSYLAGDAGELF
TRBV28	14	ASSLSQNRLYTEAF
TRBV5-4	16	ASSTGTSGRRIIETQY
TRBV7-2	12	ASSLLISTDTQY
TRBV4-1	11	ASSFQYNQPQH
TRBV4-2	17	ASSQAGLAATSSYNEQF
TRBV14	11	ASSLAGSYEQY
TRBV2	12	ASIPDSNYEKLF
TRBV18	14	ASSMGTPKMMETQY
TRBV15	14	ATSRDLDSSYNEQF
TRBV5-1	13	ASSLDAGVKNIQY
TRBV21-1	10	ATPTENTEAF
TRBV30	10	AWSISGPGQF